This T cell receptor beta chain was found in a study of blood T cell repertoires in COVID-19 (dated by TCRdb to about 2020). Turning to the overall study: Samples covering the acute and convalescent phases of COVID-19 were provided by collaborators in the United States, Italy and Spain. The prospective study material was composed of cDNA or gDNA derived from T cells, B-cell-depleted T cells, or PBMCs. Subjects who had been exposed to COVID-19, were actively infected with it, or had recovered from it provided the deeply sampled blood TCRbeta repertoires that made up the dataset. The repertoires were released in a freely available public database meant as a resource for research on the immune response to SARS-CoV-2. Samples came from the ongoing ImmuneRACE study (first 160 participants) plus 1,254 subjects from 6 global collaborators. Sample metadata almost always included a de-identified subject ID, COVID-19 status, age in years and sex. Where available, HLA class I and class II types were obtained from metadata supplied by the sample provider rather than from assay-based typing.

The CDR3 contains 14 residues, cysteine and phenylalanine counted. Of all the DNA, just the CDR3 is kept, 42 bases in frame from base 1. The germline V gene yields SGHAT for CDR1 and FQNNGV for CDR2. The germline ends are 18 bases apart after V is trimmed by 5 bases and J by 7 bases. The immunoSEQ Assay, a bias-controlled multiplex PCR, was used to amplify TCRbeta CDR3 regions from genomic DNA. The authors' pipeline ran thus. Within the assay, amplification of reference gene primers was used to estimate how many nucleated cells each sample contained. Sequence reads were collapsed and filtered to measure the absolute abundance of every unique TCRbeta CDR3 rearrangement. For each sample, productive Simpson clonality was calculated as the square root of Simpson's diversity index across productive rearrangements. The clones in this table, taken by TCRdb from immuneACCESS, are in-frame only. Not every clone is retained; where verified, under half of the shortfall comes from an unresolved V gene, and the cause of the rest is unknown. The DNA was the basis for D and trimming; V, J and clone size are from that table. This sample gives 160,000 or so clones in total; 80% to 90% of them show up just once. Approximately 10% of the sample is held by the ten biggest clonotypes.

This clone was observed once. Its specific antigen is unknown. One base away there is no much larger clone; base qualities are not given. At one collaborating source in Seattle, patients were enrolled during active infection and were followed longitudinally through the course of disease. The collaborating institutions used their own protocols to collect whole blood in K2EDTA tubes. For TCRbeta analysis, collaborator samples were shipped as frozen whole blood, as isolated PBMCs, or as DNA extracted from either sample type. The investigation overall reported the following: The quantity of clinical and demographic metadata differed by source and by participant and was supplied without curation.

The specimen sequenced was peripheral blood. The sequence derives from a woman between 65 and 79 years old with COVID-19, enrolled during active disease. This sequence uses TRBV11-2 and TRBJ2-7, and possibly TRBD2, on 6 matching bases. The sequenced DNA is TGTGCCAGCAGCCCCGGGACTCAGTCTAGGGAGCAGTACTTC. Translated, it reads CASSPGTQSREQYF.